These 15 T cell receptor beta chains originate from one sample sequenced in a study of cytomegalovirus exposure and HLA in healthy donors. PCR involved 60 Vbeta and 13 Jbeta primers. The protocol was immunoSEQ multiplex PCR, while the TCRdb copy is restricted to in-frame clones and leaves out a portion. The table has some 130,000 clones, around three quarters seen once. Sequenced: PBMCs. The receptor set was obtained from a man aged 18 to 29 in good health and CMV-seronegative.

This clone was counted a few times. This chain joins TRBV18 and TRBJ2-7; 7 bases match TRBD2. The V gene end was trimmed by 0 bases and the J gene end by 3 bases; junction bases not matched to a gene: 2. CDR1 and CDR2 from the germline V gene are KGHSH and LQKENI. The length of the CDR3 is 14 residues. As DNA, the CDR3 is TGTGCCAGCTCACCACCTGGCGGGGGCTACGAGCAGTACGTC. This codes for CASSPPGGGYEQYV.

The chain employs TRBV7-6 and TRBJ2-3; 8 bases are shared with TRBD1. Germline V lookup: CDR1 SGHVS, CDR2 FNYEAQ. The CDR3 runs 14 residues. The V and J ends lost 5 bases and 1 base, in that order; junction bases with no gene match: 2. The CDR3 bases are TGTGCCAGCAGCGTGGACAGGGGCACAGATACGCAGTATTTT. It translates to CASSVDRGTDTQYF.

The chain is built from TRBV9 and TRBJ1-3; D remains ambiguous. The V end lost 0 bases, the J end lost 4 bases, and 5 bases lay between the germline ends. Looked up from germline, CDR1 is SGDLS and CDR2 is YYNGEE. This CDR3 is built from 13 residues. CDR3 loop: CASSVVEGNTIYF. Written as DNA, the CDR3 is TGTGCCAGCAGCGTAGTCGAGGGAAACACCATATATTTT.

The V call is TRBV12-5, the J call TRBJ1-2, with D perhaps TRBD1 (6 bases). The CDR3 loop spans 17 amino acids. V dropped 5 bases and J dropped 0 bases, with 19 bases sitting between them. CDR1 LGHNT and CDR2 FRNRAP come from the germline V gene. This CDR3 is CASGGGMTDRANYGYTF. Written as DNA, the CDR3 is TGTGCTAGTGGTGGAGGAATGACGGACAGAGCTAACTATGGCTACACCTTC. Looking up the rest from reference TRBV12-5 and TRBJ1-2 gives the full variable domain: DARVTQTPRHKVTEMGQEVTMRCQPILGHNTVFWYRQTMMQGLELLAYFRNRAPLDDSGMPKDRFSAEMPDATLATLKIQPSEPRDSAVYFCASGGGMTDRANYGYTFGSGTRLTVV.

This clone is a singleton in its sample. The V and J genes are TRBV19 and TRBJ1-1, with TRBD1 as a possible D gene (5 bases). The germline V gene encodes CDR1 LNHDA and CDR2 SQIVND (reference sequence). V shed 5 bases and J shed 4 bases, with 14 bases lying between them. CDR3 length: 14 amino acids. The CDR3 sequence: CASSSGGSVTEAFF. CDR3 sequence (DNA): TGTGCCAGTAGTTCGGGGGGGTCCGTCACTGAAGCTTTCTTT. The variable domain in full, completed from reference TRBV19 and TRBJ1-1, reads DGGITQSPKYLFRKEGQNVTLSCEQNLNHDAMYWYRQDPGQGLRLIYYSQIVNDFQKGDIAEGYSVSREKKESFPLTVTSAQKNPTAFYLCASSSGGSVTEAFFGQGTRLTVV.

The chain uses TRBV7-2 and TRBJ2-5; the D is unclear. With the DNA end fitting TRBJ2-7 better, the J assignment may be wrong. Germline lookup yields CDR1 SGHTA and CDR2 FQGNSA. CDR3 length equals 13 residues. The CDR3 region has the DNA TGTGCCAGCAGCCTTGGTGACTCCTACGAGCAGTACTTC. Its translation: CASSLGDSYEQYF.

The chain combines TRBV7-9 with TRBJ1-1; 10 nucleotides align to TRBD1. CDR3 length equals 15 residues. CDR1 is SEHNR and CDR2 is FQNEAQ in the germline V gene (reference sequence). J lost 6 bases, V lost 5 bases, and 9 bases had no gene match. Here the CDR3 DNA reads TGTGCCAGCAGCCTCAGGGGGACAGGGGCGCCTGAAGCTTTCTTT. Amino acid sequence: CASSLRGTGAPEAFF.

The gene calls are TRBV28 and TRBJ2-2, with 10 bases identical to TRBD1. This CDR3 has 15 amino acids. Germline V gives CDR1 MDHEN, CDR2 SYDVKM. V trimming: 10 bases; J trimming: 6 bases; junction bases outside the gene matches: 11. CDR3 in amino acids: CATTPGTGESGELFF. CDR3 nucleotides: TGTGCCACCACCCCCGGGACAGGGGAATCCGGGGAGCTGTTTTTT.

The genes are TRBV18 and TRBJ2-4; D call uncertain. The CDR3 is made up of 14 amino acids. Germline CDR1 is KGHSH and CDR2 is LQKENI. The germline V and J ends were trimmed by 2 bases and 0 bases, with 5 bases remaining between them. CDR3 sequence: CASSPELAKNIQYF. In DNA, the CDR3 is TGTGCCAGCTCACCAGAGCTAGCCAAAAACATTCAGTACTTC.

This clone was counted only a few times. The DNA of the CDR3 is TGTGCCAGCAGGCAAGGACTGAACTATAATTCACCCCTCCACTTT. It is translated as CASRQGLNYNSPLHF. The chain links TRBV6-5 to TRBJ1-6; no reliable D call. Germline V gene lookup returns CDR1 MNHEY and CDR2 SVGAGI. The CDR3 is 15 amino acids. Trimming removed 6 bases from V and 3 bases from J, with 12 bases in between.

V gene TRBV28 combines with J gene TRBJ2-5; 9 bases agree with TRBD1. Trimming took 4 bases from V and 11 from J; bases not matched to a gene: 20. The CDR3 runs to 17 residues. Germline-derived CDR1 and CDR2 are MDHEN and SYDVKM. CDR3 sequence: CASSSSRPRDRADEQYF. DNA for the CDR3: TGTGCCAGCAGTTCGAGTCGACCCCGGGACAGGGCGGATGAGCAGTACTTC.

V is TRBV5-4 and J is TRBJ1-3; 7 nucleotides match TRBD1. The germline V gene has CDR1 SGHNT and CDR2 YYREEE (reference sequence). There are 15 residues in the CDR3. Trimming removed 7 bases from V and 1 base from J; junction bases left unmatched: 8. The CDR3 loop reads CASAQGGTSGNTIYF. The CDR3 DNA reads as TGTGCCAGCGCCCAGGGGGGAACTTCTGGAAACACCATATATTTT.

Comment on this clone: No conserved phenylalanine or tryptophan is present at the end of the CDR3, so a read error is the likely explanation. The rearrangement joins TRBV6-5 to TRBJ1-5, with D possibly TRBD1 on 6 matching bases. CDR1 MNHEY and CDR2 SVGAGI come from the germline V gene. The CDR3 extends over 15 amino acids. V gave up 6 bases and J gave up 8 bases, with 20 bases separating them. The CDR3 here is CASRRTGTQKEPQHL. In nucleotides, the CDR3 is TGTGCCAGCAGGCGGACCGGGACACAAAAGGAGCCCCAGCATCTT.

The V gene is TRBV28, the J gene TRBJ1-1; 7 bases match TRBD1. The trim removed 7 bases at V and 8 bases at J, leaving 13 bases unmatched. The CDR3 is 14 amino acids. In germline, CDR1 is MDHEN, CDR2 SYDVKM. The CDR3 DNA reads TGTGCCAGCACCTTAGACAGGGTGGTTGGGGAAGCTTTCTTT. Translation gives CASTLDRVVGEAFF.

This clone occurred once. J is TRBJ1-1 and V is TRBV7-9; a weak D match, TRBD1 (5 bases). V dropped 7 bases and J dropped 1 base, with 13 bases sitting between them. Germline V gene lookup returns CDR1 SEHNR and CDR2 FQNEAQ (reference sequence). CDR3 length equals 14 residues. DNA of the CDR3: TGTGCCAGCAACAGAAGACAGTGGAACACTGAAGCTTTCTTT. This sequence encodes CASNRRQWNTEAFF.